These T cell receptor beta chains were read from a single sample in a study of CD8+CD57+ T cells in acquired aplastic anemia. A single record per CDR3 protein comes from TCRdb applying MiXCR to the reads. The sample has around 220,000 distinct CDR3 sequences; roughly 45% are singletons. The sequenced sample consisted of sorted CD4+, CD8+, or CD8+CD57+ T cells (not recorded which) from PBMCs. Receptors were obtained from a human donor with aplastic anemia. The CDR3 runs from the conserved cysteine through the conserved F or W.

TRBV11-3	TRBJ1-1	CASSLGGQVTEAFF
TRBV5-1	TRBJ2-5	CASSIGFQETQYF
TRBV30	TRBJ1-3	CAWRGGGQGGTIYF
TRBV10-2	TRBJ1-2	CASSVRRGRGGYGYTF
TRBV28	TRBJ1-4	CASSRISGAHEKLFF
TRBV5-8	TRBJ1-2	CASSLMLDNYGYTF
TRBV9	TRBJ1-2	CASSVVPNYGYTF
TRBV7-2	TRBJ1-1	CASSPRTGPNTEAFF
TRBV19	TRBJ1-5	CASTIRVSRDLYNQPQHF
TRBV20-1	TRBJ1-1	CSARDQGSSRETEAFF
TRBV5-4	TRBJ2-3	CASGSTDTQYF
TRBV19	TRBJ1-2	CVFHGYTF
TRBV6-5	TRBJ2-3	CASSSERGGLSTDTQYF
TRBV20-1	TRBJ1-3	CSARDGPGGNTIYF
TRBV5-1	TRBJ2-3	CASSLGDSSPDTQYF
TRBV11-1	TRBJ2-3	CASSSTSTSAGTDTQYF
TRBV2	TRBJ2-5	CASSVGEETQYF
TRBV19	TRBJ2-2	CASSIGLVGELFF
TRBV20-1	TRBJ1-5	CSARTGSEPQHF
TRBV5-1	TRBJ2-2	CASSLPPPSGELFF
TRBV6-4	TRBJ2-1	CASSPHRGEGNEQFF
TRBV10-3	TRBJ2-1	CAISDPRFEQFF
TRBV29-1	TRBJ1-1	CSVEVDSLNTEAFF
TRBV20-1	TRBJ2-5	CSSVPGGGETQYF
TRBV20-1	TRBJ2-1	CSASSSAYEQFF
TRBV2	TRBJ2-7	CASRFTSGGYEQYF
TRBV20-1	TRBJ2-7	CSARKGRSSYEQYF
TRBV7-6	TRBJ1-2	CASSLRSGSNYGYTF
TRBV5-4	TRBJ2-1	CASRLVGGEQLF
TRBV30	TRBJ1-4	CAWGQGSERLFF
TRBV29-1	TRBJ1-1	CSVRHGPEAFF
TRBV5-6	TRBJ2-2	CASSLLGRGDTGELFF
TRBV20-1	TRBJ2-7	CSAMGGSSYEQYF
TRBV20-1	TRBJ2-6	CSARSPPHSSGANVLTF
TRBV20-1	TRBJ1-5	CSARRVAQPQHF
TRBV6-5	TRBJ1-2	CASSYLRTGGSYGYTF
TRBV12-3/TRBV12-4	TRBJ1-2	CASSGTPGEVNYGYTF
TRBV30	TRBJ1-2	CAWNRGTNYGYTF
TRBV29-1	TRBJ1-2	CSVRPGDTF
TRBV12-5	TRBJ1-1	CASGLDGLNTEAFF
TRBV20-1	TRBJ2-4	CSATGRRNIQYF
TRBV2	TRBJ2-7	CASEYYRGHEQYF
TRBV6-5	TRBJ1-4	CASTSYGQGATNEKLFF
TRBV29-1	TRBJ1-6	CSVEPALGAGSPLHF
TRBV28	TRBJ2-2	CASSTSGTGKAGELFF
TRBV10-1	TRBJ2-5	CASNGRGEETQYF
TRBV5-1	TRBJ2-7	CASSLGQGSEQYF
TRBV4-1	TRBJ2-3	CASSQGTGLDTQYF
TRBV10-3	TRBJ1-1	CATRRIIGGRMNTEAFF
TRBV20-1	TRBJ2-7	CSARGTGTSGASSSYEQYF
TRBV20-1	TRBJ1-6	CSAAEVGKNSPLHF
TRBV2	TRBJ1-1	CAGQGGGTEAFF
TRBV19	TRBJ2-1	CASSMLGTSATTNNEQFF
TRBV2	TRBJ1-1	CASSEDRMTSTEAFF
TRBV20-1	TRBJ1-5	CSASVRGLISNQPQHF